Below, 15 T cell receptor beta chains from the same sample are listed, as sequenced in a study of shared clonotypes between healthy human individuals. TCRdb's table, derived via immunoSEQ multiplex PCR, lists solely in-frame clones and lacks some. The table has roughly 500,000 clones, 70% to 80% seen once; the top ten hold 13%. The sequenced sample was PBMCs. Receptor source: a woman in her thirties or forties in good health. Some clones in this sample may be carry-over from other donors' samples.

The V gene is TRBV30, the J gene TRBJ2-5; 10 bases match TRBD1. Germline values: CDR1 GTSNPN, CDR2 SVGIG (reference sequence). CDR3 length equals 14 residues. Trimming removed 5 bases from V and 11 bases from J; junction bases left unmatched: 14. The CDR3 sequence is CAWDRDRGLRGQYF. As DNA, the CDR3 is TGTGCCTGGGACCGGGACAGGGGTTTAAGAGGGCAGTACTTC.

This clone was observed at least ten times. The CDR3 DNA reads TGTGCCAGCAGTTTTCCCGGGGGAAGAAACTATGGCTACACCTTC. Encoded protein: CASSFPGGRNYGYTF. This chain uses TRBV28 with TRBJ1-2, with D maybe TRBD1 (5 bases). The CDR3 contains 15 residues. The V end lost 3 bases, the J end lost 2 bases, and 13 bases lay between the germline ends. Germline V gives CDR1 MDHEN, CDR2 SYDVKM.

The chain combines TRBV5-4 with TRBJ2-7, with 8 nucleotides matching TRBD2. Germline CDR1 reads SGHNT; CDR2 reads YYREEE (reference sequence). V lost 2 bases, J lost 2 bases, and 12 bases stayed unmatched. This CDR3 has 17 residues. The CDR3 loop reads CASSFRAGVGRTYEQYF. In DNA form, the CDR3 reads TGTGCCAGCAGCTTCAGAGCGGGAGTAGGAAGGACCTACGAGCAGTACTTC.

The chain joins TRBV7-3 to TRBJ2-6; 10 nucleotides line up with TRBD2. Trimming at V came to 6 bases and at J to 2 bases, leaving 4 bases not matched to a gene. The CDR3 has 16 residues. The germline V gene encodes CDR1 SGHTA and CDR2 FQGTGA. The CDR3 spells CASRWLAGAGANVLTF. In nucleotides, the CDR3 is TGTGCCAGCAGGTGGCTAGCGGGAGCTGGGGCCAACGTCCTGACTTTC.

This clone was recorded at least ten times. The genes are TRBV9 and TRBJ2-7; TRBD1 might be the D (6 bases). Trimming removed 4 bases at V and 5 bases at J, with 16 bases between. The CDR3 contains 14 residues. Germline V CDR1 and CDR2: SGDLS, YYNGEE. CDR3 nucleotide sequence: TGTGCCAGCAGCCCCCTCACAGGGCCCGACGAGCAGTACTTC. It translates to CASSPLTGPDEQYF.

This chain uses TRBV6-1 with TRBJ2-1; D unclear. Trimming took off 6 bases at V and 2 bases at J, with 8 bases between the two ends. This CDR3 has 13 residues. Germline V gene lookup returns CDR1 MNHNS and CDR2 SASEGT. This CDR3 is CASSITPYNEQFF. CDR3 nucleotides: TGTGCCAGCAGCATAACACCCTACAATGAGCAGTTCTTC.

This clone was seen ten or more times. This rearrangement joins TRBV2 to TRBJ2-5, with 7 bases lining up with TRBD2. The CDR3 has 13 amino acids. From germline, CDR1 is SNHLY and CDR2 FYNNEI. The trim removed 7 bases at V and 5 bases at J, leaving 7 bases unmatched. CDR3 sequence: CASTAGVMETQYF. In nucleotides, the CDR3 is TGTGCCAGCACTGCGGGAGTAATGGAGACCCAGTACTTC.

This chain connects TRBV7-8 to TRBJ2-2; 11 bases are shared with TRBD2. The CDR3 sequence is 14 residues long. V shed 4 bases, J shed 6 bases, and the junction held 1 base outside the gene matches. Germline V gene sequence: CDR1 SGHVS, CDR2 FQNEAQ. CDR3 in amino acids: CASSSGLAAGELFF. The CDR3 bases are TGTGCCAGCAGCTCGGGACTAGCGGCCGGGGAGCTGTTTTTT.

The chain is built from TRBV11-3 and TRBJ2-3; 8 nucleotides agree with TRBD2. CDR1 and CDR2 from the germline V gene are SGHNT and YENEEA. V trimming: 1 base; J trimming: 5 bases; junction bases outside the gene matches: 8. The CDR3 is made up of 16 amino acids. Here the CDR3 reads CASSLGSAGGEDTQYF. The CDR3 bases are TGTGCCAGCAGCTTAGGGTCGGCGGGAGGTGAAGATACGCAGTATTTT.

This clone showed up many times. The same CDR3 can be traced to other DNA sequences in this sample. CDR3 DNA: TGTGCCAGCAGCCGGGGCTACGAGCAGTACTTC. It encodes CASSRGYEQYF. The rearrangement links TRBV28 to TRBJ2-7; TRBD2 is a possible D gene (5 bases). V was trimmed by 6 bases and J by 3 bases, leaving 6 bases between them. Germline values: CDR1 MDHEN, CDR2 SYDVKM. This CDR3 spans 11 amino acids.

This clone appeared a few times. The rearrangement joins TRBV7-8 to TRBJ2-7, with 7 bases fitting TRBD2. Germline trimming cut 3 bases from V and 3 bases from J; bases unmatched to any gene: 5. This CDR3 is 14 amino acids long. Germline CDR1 is SGHVS and CDR2 is FQNEAQ. This chain's CDR3 is CASSFGRFSYEQYF. The CDR3 region has the DNA TGTGCCAGCAGCTTCGGGAGGTTCAGCTACGAGCAGTACTTC.

The chain joins TRBV6-1 to TRBJ1-4; no firm D call. Germline CDR1 is MNHNS and CDR2 is SASEGT. Trimming pared 6 bases from V and 0 bases from J, leaving 11 bases between. The CDR3 totals 15 residues. CDR3 bases: TGTGCCAGCAGAGTCTTTGTTGCAACTAATGAAAAACTGTTTTTT. As protein: CASRVFVATNEKLFF.

The rearrangement links TRBV29-1 to TRBJ2-4, with D unclear. The V and J ends lost 7 bases and 0 bases respectively, with 7 bases between them. This CDR3 contains 12 residues. Germline assignment: CDR1 SQVTM and CDR2 ANQGSEA. CDR3 protein: CSAFVAKNIQYF. CDR3 DNA sequence: TGCAGCGCCTTCGTAGCCAAAAACATTCAGTACTTC.

Note on this clone: The sample contains more than one DNA sequence encoding this CDR3. The chain carries TRBV9 and TRBJ2-1, with 10 bases aligning to TRBD2. The CDR3 is 15 amino acids. Germline lookup yields CDR1 SGDLS and CDR2 YYNGEE. Germline trimming cut 3 bases from V and 3 bases from J; bases unmatched to any gene: 3. This CDR3 is CASSASGRGYNEQFF. As DNA, the CDR3 is TGTGCCAGCAGCGCTAGCGGGAGAGGCTACAATGAGCAGTTCTTC.

The chain joins TRBV27 to TRBJ2-5; D is perhaps TRBD1 (6 bases). This CDR3 region has 13 residues. The germline gives CDR1 MNHEY, CDR2 SMNVEV (reference sequence). With 6 bases removed from V and 5 bases from J, the gap between germline ends came to 13 bases. CDR3 DNA sequence: TGTGCCAGCAGCAGGGGAGCGTGGGAGACCCAGTACTTC. Translated: CASSRGAWETQYF.